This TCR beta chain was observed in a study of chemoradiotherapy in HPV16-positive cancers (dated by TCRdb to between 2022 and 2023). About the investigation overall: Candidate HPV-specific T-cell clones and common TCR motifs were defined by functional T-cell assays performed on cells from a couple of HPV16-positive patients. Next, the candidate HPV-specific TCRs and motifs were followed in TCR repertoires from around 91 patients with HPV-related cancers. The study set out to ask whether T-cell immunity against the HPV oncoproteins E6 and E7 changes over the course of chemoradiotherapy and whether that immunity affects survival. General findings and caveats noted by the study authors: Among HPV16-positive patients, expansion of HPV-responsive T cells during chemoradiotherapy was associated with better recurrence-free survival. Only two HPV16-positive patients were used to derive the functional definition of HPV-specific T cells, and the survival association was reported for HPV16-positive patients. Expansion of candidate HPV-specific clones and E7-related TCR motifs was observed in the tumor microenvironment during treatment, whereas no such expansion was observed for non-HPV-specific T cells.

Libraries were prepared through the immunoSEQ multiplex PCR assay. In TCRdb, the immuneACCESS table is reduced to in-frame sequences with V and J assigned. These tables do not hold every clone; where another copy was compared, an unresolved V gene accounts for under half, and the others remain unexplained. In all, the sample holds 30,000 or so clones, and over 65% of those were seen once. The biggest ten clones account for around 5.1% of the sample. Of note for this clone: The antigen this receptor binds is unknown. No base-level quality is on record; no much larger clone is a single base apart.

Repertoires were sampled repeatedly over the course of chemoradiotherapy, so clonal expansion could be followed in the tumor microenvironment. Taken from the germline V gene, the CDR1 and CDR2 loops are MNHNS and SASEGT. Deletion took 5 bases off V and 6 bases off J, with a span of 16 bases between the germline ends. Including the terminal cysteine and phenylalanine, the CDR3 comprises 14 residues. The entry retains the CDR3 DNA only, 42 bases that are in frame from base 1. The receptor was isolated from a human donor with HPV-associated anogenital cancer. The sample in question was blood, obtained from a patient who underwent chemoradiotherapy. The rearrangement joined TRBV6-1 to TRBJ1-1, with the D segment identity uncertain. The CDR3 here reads CASSPPGPNPEAFF. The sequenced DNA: TGTGCCAGCAGTCCCCCGGGTCCAAACCCTGAAGCTTTCTTT.